This TCR beta chain comes out of a study of cytomegalovirus exposure and HLA in healthy donors. Study-wide context: The study placed about 86% of its approximately 380 genotyped donors in the Caucasian-associated ancestry cluster.

V dropped 1 base and J dropped 6 bases, with 7 bases sitting between them. Germline V gives CDR1 SGHTA, CDR2 FQGNSA. The CDR3 runs 14 residues. Amplification used 60 Vbeta primers and 13 Jbeta primers. Sequenced by immunoSEQ multiplex PCR; TCRdb stores in-frame clones only, minus some. The data show about 140,000 clones, with approximately 80% seen just once and around 4.9% held by the top ten. Sequenced input: PBMCs. The TCR was taken from a male donor in good health and CMV-seronegative. The rearrangement links TRBV7-2 to TRBJ1-6; D is ambiguous. The CDR3 region has the DNA TGTGCCAGCAGCTTAGTCGGGATTAATTCACCCCTCCACTTT. It encodes CASSLVGINSPLHF.